The T cell receptor beta chain described here comes from a study of OX40 agonist ivuxolimab in advanced cancers. Whole-study findings and limits: Those patients achieving a partial response at 0.1-3.0 mg/kg showed among the lowest clonal expansion.

The assay was immunoSEQ multiplex PCR, and TCRdb's table has in-frame clones only and misses some. The sample lists 36,000 or so clones, 70% to 80% occurring once. The germline gives CDR1 MGHRA, CDR2 YSYEKL. The length of the CDR3 is 19 residues. V lost 4 bases, J lost 1 base, and 16 bases stayed unmatched. To note about this clone: What it binds is unknown.

The origin of this receptor is an adult with an advanced solid tumor such as melanoma, head and neck, liver or kidney cancer. The chain uses TRBV4-1 and TRBJ2-3; 8 positions agree with TRBD1. The sequencing here drew on CD4+ or CD8+ T cells sorted from blood, taken in a trial of the OX40 agonist ivuxolimab. The CDR3 loop is CASSPRDRTALLRTDTQYF. The CDR3 nucleotides are TGCGCCAGCAGCCCCCGGGACAGGACTGCCCTCTTACGCACAGATACGCAGTATTTT.